This entry features one TCR beta chain sequence. Its antigen is unidentified. The CDR3 has 12 amino acids. Germline V gives CDR1 SEHNR, CDR2 FQNEAQ (reference sequence). Trimming shortened V by 7 bases and J by 4 bases, and 8 bases separated the two germline ends. The sample originates from a study of beta chain features in type 1 diabetes. Across the study: Sorted cells examined across all samples numbered 107,917,701. Findings and caveats of the study: Compared with healthy donors, patients appeared to share more similar naive, central memory and regulatory TCRB repertoires. Within each of all four CD4+ subsets, Type 1 diabetes patients had TCRB CDR3s that were moderately but significantly shorter.

Every donor provided one heparinised blood draw, which averaged approximately 100 mL. The whole isolated RNA underwent reverse transcription, so sequencing captured expressed TCRB transcripts. Sequenced by immunoSEQ multiplex PCR; TCRdb stores in-frame clones only, minus some. The table includes 350,000 or so clones, 20% detected once. Sequencing was performed on naive CD4+ T cells from blood. V usage is TRBV7-9 and J usage is TRBJ1-3, with D possibly TRBD1 on 5 matching bases. The sequence derives from a woman under 30 in good health. The CDR3 DNA sequence: TGTGCCAGCACCCGGACAGGAAACACCATATATTTT. It is translated as CASTRTGNTIYF.